The 28 T cell receptor beta chains below come from one sample, sequenced in a study of identifying expanded T cells in peripheral blood. The repertoire was sequenced with immunoSEQ multiplex PCR; TCRdb's copy has only in-frame clones and lacks some. The table shows roughly 130,000 clones, with approximately 86% occurring only once. Sequencing was done on a sample of blood. These receptors were collected from a person aged 18 to 75 in good health.

This rearrangement joins TRBV5-5 to TRBJ2-2; D is possibly TRBD1 (6 bases). Germline lookup yields CDR1 SGHKS and CDR2 YYEKEE (reference sequence). V was trimmed by 2 bases and J by 7 bases, leaving 12 bases between them. The CDR3 contains 14 residues. This chain's CDR3 is CASSLRGFGGELFF. In DNA form, the CDR3 reads TGTGCCAGCAGCTTAAGGGGGTTCGGCGGGGAGCTGTTTTTT.

The chain links TRBV29-1 to TRBJ1-2; 7 nucleotides line up with TRBD1. The CDR3 is 16 residues long. Per the germline V gene, CDR1 is SQVTM and CDR2 is ANQGSEA. The ends lost 0 bases at V and 5 bases at J; junction bases unmatched: 12. The CDR3 loop reads CSVEDPPGQGVYGYTF. CDR3 sequence (DNA): TGCAGCGTTGAAGATCCACCTGGTCAGGGGGTTTATGGCTACACCTTC.

The V gene is TRBV20-1, the J gene TRBJ2-3; 7 bases agree with TRBD1. This CDR3 region has 11 residues. Germline V gene sequence: CDR1 DFQATT, CDR2 SNEGSKA (reference sequence). Germline trimming cut 6 bases from V and 7 bases from J; bases unmatched to any gene: 4. The CDR3 spells CSADRINTQYF. The DNA of the CDR3 is TGCAGTGCGGACAGGATAAATACGCAGTATTTT.

The V and J genes are TRBV5-4 and TRBJ2-1; 8 nucleotides align to TRBD1. Germline CDR1 SGHNT, CDR2 YYREEE (reference sequence). The CDR3 extends over 17 amino acids. The V and J ends lost 3 bases and 4 bases, in that order; junction bases with no gene match: 12. Here the CDR3 DNA reads TGTGCCAGCAGCTGGGACTCCCCGCGACAGGGGTACAATGAGCAGTTCTTC. Amino acids: CASSWDSPRQGYNEQFF.

The V and J genes are TRBV7-8 and TRBJ2-1; no definite D call. The CDR3 extends over 15 amino acids. V lost 2 bases and J 8 bases, leaving 16 bases between the germline ends. Germline V gene data show CDR1 as SGHVS and CDR2 as FQNEAQ. CDR3 amino acids: CASSLSGSLNDEQFF. The CDR3 region has the DNA TGTGCCAGCAGCTTATCTGGGTCTTTAAACGATGAGCAGTTCTTC.

This rearrangement joins TRBV2 to TRBJ2-1; D not certain. The CDR3 is 14 residues long. The ends were cut back, 1 base at V and 9 bases at J, with 13 bases in the middle. Per germline, CDR1 SNHLY and CDR2 FYNNEI. CDR3 DNA: TGTGCCAGCAGTGAAGGTCAGGTTTCAGGTGAGCAGTTCTTC. This encodes CASSEGQVSGEQFF.

This chain joins TRBV5-1 and TRBJ2-7, with a weak D call TRBD1 (6 bases). CDR1 SGHRS and CDR2 YFSETQ come from the germline V gene. V shed 4 bases and J shed 3 bases, with 17 bases lying between them. The length of the CDR3 is 15 residues. The CDR3 is CASSVSGQILYEQYF. In DNA, the CDR3 is TGCGCCAGCAGCGTCAGCGGACAGATCCTCTACGAGCAGTACTTC.

The chain combines TRBV11-2 with TRBJ1-2; 8 positions agree with TRBD1. From germline, CDR1 is SGHAT and CDR2 FQNNGV. CDR3 size: 14 residues. V was pared by 10 bases and J by 6 bases, with 13 bases of the junction left unmatched. CDR3 bases: TGTGCCAATACCGCGGTGGGACAGGAGGATGGCTACACCTTC. Residues: CANTAVGQEDGYTF.

V and J are TRBV5-1 and TRBJ1-5; D uncertain. The CDR3 is 16 amino acids. Germline CDR1 reads SGHRS; CDR2 reads YFSETQ. Trimming removed 1 base from V and 0 bases from J, with 11 bases in between. CDR3 region: CASSLSTGDSNQPQHF. For the CDR3, the DNA is TGCGCCAGCAGCTTGTCGACGGGTGATAGCAATCAGCCCCAGCATTTT.

Written as DNA, the CDR3 is TGCAAAGGGACAAACTCCTACGAGCAGTACTTC. This encodes CKGTNSYEQYF. The chain carries TRBV20-1 and TRBJ2-5; tentatively, D is TRBD1 (6 bases). The J call may be incorrect, as the DNA end agrees better with TRBJ2-7. CDR1 and CDR2 (germline): DFQATT, SNEGSKA (reference sequence). This CDR3 is built from 11 residues.

V usage is TRBV13 and J usage is TRBJ2-7, with 11 bases lining up with TRBD1. Per the germline V gene, CDR1 is PRHDT and CDR2 is FYEKMQ (reference sequence). V trimming: 5 bases; J trimming: 9 bases; junction bases outside the gene matches: 15. CDR3 length: 16 residues. The CDR3 region is CASSRLGPGQGDRQYF. In DNA, the CDR3 is TGTGCCAGCAGCAGATTAGGACCGGGACAGGGGGATAGGCAGTACTTC.

Worth noting for this clone: This sample also contains other DNA sequences that code for the same CDR3. The CDR3 region has the DNA TGCGCCAGCAGCTTAACGACAACTAATGAAAAACTGTTTTTT. It encodes CASSLTTTNEKLFF. J is TRBJ1-4 and V is TRBV5-1, with D unclear. CDR1 and CDR2 from the germline V gene are SGHRS and YFSETQ. Trimming left V 2 bases short and J 0 bases short, with 5 bases between. CDR3 length equals 14 residues. Complete variable domain (other parts from reference TRBV5-1 and TRBJ1-4): KAGVTQTPRYLIKTRGQQVTLSCSPISGHRSVSWYQQTPGQGLQFLFEYFSETQRNKGNFPGRFSGRQFSNSRSEMNVSTLELGDSALYLCASSLTTTNEKLFFGSGTQLSVL.

This clone was observed once. This chain connects TRBV7-8 to TRBJ2-7; no clear D. V was clipped by 6 bases and J by 0 bases, with 12 bases between them. The CDR3 is 14 residues long. Germline V gene sequence: CDR1 SGHVS, CDR2 FQNEAQ. The CDR3 coding sequence is TGTGCCAGCAGACTAACCGACGGCTCCTACGAGCAGTACTTC. It translates to CASRLTDGSYEQYF.

The chain links TRBV2 to TRBJ2-2; 7 nucleotides line up with TRBD2. Germline CDR1 SNHLY, CDR2 FYNNEI. Germline trimming cut 4 bases from V and 6 bases from J; bases unmatched to any gene: 5. The CDR3 has 14 residues. The CDR3, as DNA: TGTGCCAGCAGTGGGGCGGGAGTCCCCGGGGAGCTGTTTTTT. Its protein is CASSGAGVPGELFF.

The rearrangement links TRBV4-2 to TRBJ2-7; no clear D gene. V lost 2 bases and J 0 bases, leaving 5 bases between the germline ends. The length of the CDR3 is 13 residues. Per germline, CDR1 LGHNA and CDR2 YNFKEQ. The CDR3 DNA reads TGTGCCAGCAGCCAATTCACCTCCTACGAGCAGTACTTC. It translates to CASSQFTSYEQYF.

The chain combines TRBV2 with TRBJ1-3; D not resolved. The CDR3 sequence is 14 residues long. Trimming removed 4 bases at V and 0 bases at J, with 7 bases between. The germline gives CDR1 SNHLY, CDR2 FYNNEI. The CDR3 is CASSGGPSGNTIYF. The CDR3 DNA is TGTGCCAGCAGTGGTGGTCCCTCTGGAAACACCATATATTTT.

This clone came up once. The DNA for the CDR3 is TGTGCCAGCAGCCTCCGGGACAGGGTGGATGGCTACACCTTC. Encoded protein: CASSLRDRVDGYTF. The chain uses TRBV2 and TRBJ1-2; the match to TRBD1 covers 9 bases. Germline V CDR1 and CDR2: SNHLY, FYNNEI. The CDR3 has 14 amino acids. Losses at the gene ends were 6 bases for V and 6 bases for J; bases not matched to a gene: 8.

This sequence joins TRBV2 and TRBJ2-5; D may correspond to TRBD1 or TRBD2 (5 bases each). There are 15 residues in the CDR3. The germline V and J ends were trimmed by 3 bases and 0 bases, with 11 bases remaining between them. Per germline, CDR1 SNHLY and CDR2 FYNNEI. The chain's CDR3 is CASSDGTVNQETQYF. CDR3 sequence (DNA): TGTGCCAGCAGTGATGGGACGGTAAACCAAGAGACCCAGTACTTC.

The chain recombines TRBV9 with TRBJ2-5; D gene unclear. CDR1 and CDR2 from the germline V gene are SGDLS and YYNGEE. CDR3 length: 15 residues. V lost 0 bases, J lost 5 bases, and 14 bases lay in between. The CDR3 coding sequence is TGTGCCAGCAGCGTAGGCGTCTCGACATCGGAGACCCAGTACTTC. It encodes CASSVGVSTSETQYF.

This clone came up many times. J is TRBJ1-2 and V is TRBV7-3; D may be TRBD1 (5 bases). The ends were cut back, 5 bases at V and 14 bases at J, with 18 bases in the middle. Germline lookup yields CDR1 SGHTA and CDR2 FQGTGA. The CDR3 consists of 12 residues. CDR3 amino acids: CASSPRGFPGTF. The CDR3, as DNA: TGTGCCAGCAGCCCCCGGGGGTTTCCAGGAACCTTC. The variable domain in full, completed from reference TRBV7-3 and TRBJ1-2, reads GAGVSQTPSNKVTEKGKYVELRCDPISGHTALYWYRQSLGQGPEFLIYFQGTGAADDSGLPNDRFFAVRPEGSVSTLKIQRTERGDSAVYLCASSPRGFPGTFGSGTRLTVV.

V usage is TRBV28 and J usage is TRBJ2-7, with 10 positions matching TRBD2. The V gene end was trimmed by 4 bases and the J gene end by 5 bases; junction bases not matched to a gene: 8. Germline CDR1 and CDR2: MDHEN and SYDVKM. This CDR3 has 15 amino acids. CDR3 protein: CASSSPASGRHEQYF. CDR3 sequence (DNA): TGTGCCAGCAGTTCCCCGGCTAGCGGGAGACACGAGCAGTACTTC. Complete variable domain (other parts from reference TRBV28 and TRBJ2-7): DVKVTQSSRYLVKRTGEKVFLECVQDMDHENMFWYRQDPGLGLRLIYFSYDVKMKEKGDIPEGYSVSREKKERFSLILESASTNQTSMYLCASSSPASGRHEQYFGPGTRLTVT.

The rearrangement links TRBV6-6 to TRBJ1-5; tentatively, D is TRBD1 (6 bases). The germline CDR1 and CDR2 sequences are MNHNY and SVGAGI (reference sequence). The CDR3 is made up of 14 amino acids. V dropped 5 bases and J dropped 3 bases, with 11 bases sitting between them. The CDR3 loop is CASSPQGDNQPQHF. CDR3 nucleotide sequence: TGTGCCAGCAGTCCACAGGGAGACAATCAGCCCCAGCATTTT.

The chain is built from TRBV7-2 and TRBJ2-1; 14 positions match TRBD2. CDR3 length: 15 amino acids. J lost 9 bases, V lost 5 bases, and 6 bases had no gene match. Germline V gives CDR1 SGHTA, CDR2 FQGNSA. CDR3: CASSLGLAGAGEQFF. The CDR3 region has the DNA TGTGCCAGCAGCCTGGGACTAGCGGGAGCGGGTGAGCAGTTCTTC.

The chain couples TRBV19 to TRBJ1-6, with D hard to call. The germline V gene has CDR1 LNHDA and CDR2 SQIVND (reference sequence). V dropped 7 bases and J dropped 0 bases, with 7 bases sitting between them. The CDR3 has 14 amino acids. The CDR3 loop is CASTKSSYNSPLHF. The CDR3 DNA reads TGTGCCAGTACCAAGAGCTCCTATAATTCACCCCTCCACTTT.

The V and J genes are TRBV18 and TRBJ2-7; D not resolved. V was pared by 6 bases and J by 4 bases, with 22 bases between. The CDR3 consists of 16 residues. CDR1 and CDR2 from the germline V gene are KGHSH and LQKENI. CDR3 in DNA: TGTGCCAGCTCCCTCACGCCTTCGGGCAGCTTGTACGAGCAGTACTTC. It yields the protein CASSLTPSGSLYEQYF.

The genes are TRBV5-1 and TRBJ1-2; 7 bases fit TRBD1. CDR3 length: 13 residues. V was pared by 7 bases and J by 4 bases, with 7 bases of the junction left unmatched. Per germline, CDR1 SGHRS and CDR2 YFSETQ. CDR3 nucleotide sequence: TGCGCCAGCTCGACGGGACAGTCCTATGGCTACACCTTC. It specifies CASSTGQSYGYTF.

This clone was detected a few times. The chain is built from TRBV11-2 and TRBJ1-1; 7 positions match TRBD1. J lost 1 base, V lost 3 bases, and 8 bases had no gene match. The CDR3 sequence is 16 residues long. Germline V lookup: CDR1 SGHAT, CDR2 FQNNGV. The CDR3 nucleotides are TGTGCCAGCAGCTTTAAAACAGGGGCGCGGAACACTGAAGCTTTCTTT. Its protein is CASSFKTGARNTEAFF.

This chain uses TRBV5-1 with TRBJ1-1; D is unresolved. Germline V gene sequence: CDR1 SGHRS, CDR2 YFSETQ. Trimming took off 3 bases at V and 1 base at J, with 13 bases between the two ends. The CDR3 runs 15 residues. For the CDR3, the DNA is TGCGCCAGCAGCTCCGGGATCGGCAGGAACACTGAAGCTTTCTTT. It encodes CASSSGIGRNTEAFF.